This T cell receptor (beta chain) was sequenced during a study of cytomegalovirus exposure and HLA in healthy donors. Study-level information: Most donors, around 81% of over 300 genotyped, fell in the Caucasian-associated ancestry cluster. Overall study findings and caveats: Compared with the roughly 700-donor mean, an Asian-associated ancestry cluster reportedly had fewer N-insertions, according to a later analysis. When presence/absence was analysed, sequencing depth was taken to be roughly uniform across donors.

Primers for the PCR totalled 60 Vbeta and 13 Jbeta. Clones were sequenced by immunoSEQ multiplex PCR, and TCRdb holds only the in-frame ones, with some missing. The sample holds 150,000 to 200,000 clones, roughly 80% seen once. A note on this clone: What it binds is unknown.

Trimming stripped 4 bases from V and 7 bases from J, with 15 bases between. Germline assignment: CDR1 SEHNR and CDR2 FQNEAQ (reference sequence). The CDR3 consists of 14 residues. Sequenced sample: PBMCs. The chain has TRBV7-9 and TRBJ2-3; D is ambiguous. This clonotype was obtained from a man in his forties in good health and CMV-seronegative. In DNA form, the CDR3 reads TGTGCCAGCAGCTCGCTGGTTGCGCTCCATACGCAGTATTTT. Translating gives CASSSLVALHTQYF.